A single T cell receptor beta chain is shown here with its context. This clone is a singleton in its sample. Its antigen remains undetermined. The input lacks base qualities; no much larger clone sits a single base away. The collaborating institutions used their own protocols to collect whole blood in K2EDTA tubes. For TCRbeta analysis, collaborators shipped samples in one of three forms: frozen whole blood, isolated PBMCs, or DNA extracted from either of those sample types. TCRbeta CDR3 regions were amplified from genomic DNA by means of the immunoSEQ Assay, a bias-controlled multiplex PCR. The source study handled its data this way. Within the assay, amplification of reference gene primers was used to estimate how many nucleated cells each sample contained. To quantify the absolute abundance of each unique TCRbeta CDR3 rearrangement, sequence reads were collapsed and filtered. Productive Simpson clonality was computed per sample as the square root of Simpson's diversity index over productive rearrangements. This is the immuneACCESS table as TCRdb keeps it, with only in-frame sequences that have V and J called. A part of the clones is gone; compared with another copy, unresolved V genes explain less than half, and the rest is unexplained. The D gene and trimming were derived from the DNA, and the V and J assignments and clone size from that table. The sample has 80,000 to 100,000 clones on record, more than 65% of them singletons. Together, the top ten hold 4% to 5.5% of the sample.

This sample was included in a study of blood T cell repertoires in COVID-19 (dated by TCRdb to between 2020 and 2021). Looking at the study overall: Samples from collaborators originated in the United States, Italy and Spain and spanned both the acute and convalescent phases of COVID-19. The repertoires were released in a freely available public database meant as a resource for research on the immune response to SARS-CoV-2. The sample metadata nearly always contained a de-identified subject ID, COVID-19 status, age in years and sex. HLA class I and class II types, where available, came from metadata supplied by the sample provider rather than from assay-based typing. The material from the prospective study consisted of cDNA or gDNA derived from T cells, B-cell-depleted T cells, or PBMCs. The samples were drawn from the first 160 participants of the ongoing ImmuneRACE study and from 950 to 1,500 subjects provided by 6 global collaborators. Subjects who had been exposed to COVID-19, were actively infected with it, or had recovered from it provided the deeply sampled blood TCRbeta repertoires that made up the dataset.

There are 18 amino acids in the CDR3, from cysteine to phenylalanine inclusive. Only CDR3 DNA remains: 54 bases, in frame from the first base. The V and J ends are trimmed by 0 bases and 11 bases, leaving 27 bases between them. CDR1 and CDR2, looked up from the germline V gene, are SGHAT and FQNNGV. General study outcomes and caveats: The amount of clinical and demographic metadata varied by source and participant and was provided uncurated.

The clonotype was recovered from a man between 60 and 75 years old with acute or convalescent COVID-19. The material sequenced was peripheral blood. Recombination linked TRBV11-2 to TRBJ2-3; TRBD2 is a possible D gene, resting on 8 matching bases. The nucleotide sequence is given as TGTGCCAGCAGCTTAGATTTTCCGGGACTAGGCGCCCCAGGGGGGCAGTATTTT. Its protein product is CASSLDFPGLGAPGGQYF.